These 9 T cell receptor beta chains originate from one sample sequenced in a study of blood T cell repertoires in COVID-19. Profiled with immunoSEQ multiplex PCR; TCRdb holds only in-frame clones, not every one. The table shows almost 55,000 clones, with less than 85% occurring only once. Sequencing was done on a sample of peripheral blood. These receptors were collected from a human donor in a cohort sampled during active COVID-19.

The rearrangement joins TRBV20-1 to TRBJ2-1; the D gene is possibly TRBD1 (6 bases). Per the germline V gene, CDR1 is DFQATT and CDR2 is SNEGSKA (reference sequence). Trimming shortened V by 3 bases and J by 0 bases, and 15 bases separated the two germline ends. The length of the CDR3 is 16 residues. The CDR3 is CSASDGQSSSYNEQFF. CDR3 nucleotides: TGCAGTGCTAGTGACGGACAGTCCAGCTCCTACAATGAGCAGTTCTTC.

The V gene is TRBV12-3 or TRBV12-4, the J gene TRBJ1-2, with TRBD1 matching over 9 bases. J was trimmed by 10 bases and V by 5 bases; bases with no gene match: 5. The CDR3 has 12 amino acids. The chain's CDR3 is CASSMGQGDYTF. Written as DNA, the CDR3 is TGTGCCAGCAGTATGGGACAGGGTGACTACACCTTC.

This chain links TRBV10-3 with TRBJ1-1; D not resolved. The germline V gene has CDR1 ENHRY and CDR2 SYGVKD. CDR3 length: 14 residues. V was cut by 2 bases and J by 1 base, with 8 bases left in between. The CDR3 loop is CAISETEENTEAFF. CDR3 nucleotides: TGTGCCATCAGTGAGACTGAGGAGAACACTGAAGCTTTCTTT.

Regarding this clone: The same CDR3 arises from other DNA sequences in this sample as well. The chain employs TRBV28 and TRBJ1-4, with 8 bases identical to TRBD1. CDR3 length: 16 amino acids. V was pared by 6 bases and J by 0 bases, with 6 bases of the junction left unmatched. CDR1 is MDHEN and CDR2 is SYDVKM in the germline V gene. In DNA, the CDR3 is TGTGCCAGCAGCTCCGGACAGGGAACAACTAATGAAAAACTGTTTTTT. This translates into CASSSGQGTTNEKLFF.

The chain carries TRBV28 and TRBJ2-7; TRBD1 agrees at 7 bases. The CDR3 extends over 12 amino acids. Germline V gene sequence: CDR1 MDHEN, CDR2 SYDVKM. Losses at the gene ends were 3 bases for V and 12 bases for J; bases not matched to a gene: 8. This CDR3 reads CASSFQTGKRYF. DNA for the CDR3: TGTGCCAGCAGTTTCCAGACAGGGAAGAGGTACTTC.

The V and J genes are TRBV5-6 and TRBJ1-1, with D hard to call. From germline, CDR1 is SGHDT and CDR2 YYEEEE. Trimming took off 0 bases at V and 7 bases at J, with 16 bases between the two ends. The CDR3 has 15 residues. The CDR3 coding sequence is TGTGCCAGCAGCTTGGCGCCAGGCGTTCTCCTTGAAGCTTTCTTT. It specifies CASSLAPGVLLEAFF.

This chain's CDR3 is CASGLVQPGQGYEQYF. The DNA of the CDR3 is TGTGCTAGTGGTTTGGTTCAACCGGGACAGGGTTACGAGCAGTACTTC. This sequence joins TRBV12-5 and TRBJ2-7, with 9 bases lining up with TRBD1. The CDR3 has 16 amino acids. Germline V lookup: CDR1 LGHNT, CDR2 FRNRAP. Trimming removed 0 bases from V and 4 bases from J; junction bases left unmatched: 7.

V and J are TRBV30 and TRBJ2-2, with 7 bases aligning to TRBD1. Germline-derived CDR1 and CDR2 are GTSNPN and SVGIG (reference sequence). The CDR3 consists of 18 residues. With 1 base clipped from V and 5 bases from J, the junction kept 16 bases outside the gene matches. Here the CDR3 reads CAWSARRQGQTRTGELFF. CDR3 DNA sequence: TGTGCCTGGAGTGCAAGGAGACAGGGACAGACGAGGACCGGGGAGCTGTTTTTT.

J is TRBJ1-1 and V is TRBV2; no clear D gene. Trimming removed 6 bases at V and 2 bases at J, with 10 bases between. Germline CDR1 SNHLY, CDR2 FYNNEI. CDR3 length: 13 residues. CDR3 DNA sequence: TGTGCCAGCAGCCACGAGGATAACACTGAAGCTTTCTTT. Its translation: CASSHEDNTEAFF.